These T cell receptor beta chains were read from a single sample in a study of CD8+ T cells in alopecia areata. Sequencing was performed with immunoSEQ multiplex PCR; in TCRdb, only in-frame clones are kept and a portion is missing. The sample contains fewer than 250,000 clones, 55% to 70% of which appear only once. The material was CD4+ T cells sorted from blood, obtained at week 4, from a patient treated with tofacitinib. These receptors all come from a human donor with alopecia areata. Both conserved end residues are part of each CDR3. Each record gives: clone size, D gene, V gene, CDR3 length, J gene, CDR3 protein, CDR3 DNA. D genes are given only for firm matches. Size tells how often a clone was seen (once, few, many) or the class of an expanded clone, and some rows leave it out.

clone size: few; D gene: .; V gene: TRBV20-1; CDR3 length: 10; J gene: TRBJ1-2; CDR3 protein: CSAGNDGYTF; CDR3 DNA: TGCAGTGCAGGGAACGATGGCTACACCTTC
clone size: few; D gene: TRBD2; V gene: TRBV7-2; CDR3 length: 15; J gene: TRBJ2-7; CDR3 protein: CASSSPRAGAYEQYF; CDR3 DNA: TGTGCCAGCAGCTCCCCCCGGGCGGGGGCCTACGAGCAGTACTTC
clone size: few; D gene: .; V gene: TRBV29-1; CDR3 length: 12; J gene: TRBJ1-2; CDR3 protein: CSVGVPGEGYTF; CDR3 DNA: TGCAGCGTTGGGGTTCCAGGGGAAGGCTACACCTTC
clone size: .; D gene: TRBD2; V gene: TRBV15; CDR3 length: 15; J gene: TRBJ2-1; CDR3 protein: CATSRDVAGGREQFF; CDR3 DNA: TGTGCCACCAGCAGAGATGTAGCGGGGGGGCGTGAGCAGTTCTTC
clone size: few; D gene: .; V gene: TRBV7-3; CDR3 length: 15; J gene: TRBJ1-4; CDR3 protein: CASSSRDNSPGKLFF; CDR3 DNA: TGTGCCAGCAGCTCCAGGGACAATTCCCCTGGAAAACTGTTTTTT
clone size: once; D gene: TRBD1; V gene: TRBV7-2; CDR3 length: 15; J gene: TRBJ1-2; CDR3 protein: CASSAGTGGARGYTF; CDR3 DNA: TGTGCCAGCAGCGCCGGGACAGGGGGCGCGAGGGGCTACACCTTC
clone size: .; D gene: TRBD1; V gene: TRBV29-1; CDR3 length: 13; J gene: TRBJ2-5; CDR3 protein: CSVGTGRGETQYF; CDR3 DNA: TGCAGCGTCGGGACAGGGCGGGGGGAGACCCAGTACTTC
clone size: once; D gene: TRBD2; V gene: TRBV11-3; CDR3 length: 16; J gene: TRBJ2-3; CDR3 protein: CASSSPGLAFTDTQYF; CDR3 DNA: TGTGCCAGCAGCTCGCCGGGACTAGCGTTCACAGATACGCAGTATTTT
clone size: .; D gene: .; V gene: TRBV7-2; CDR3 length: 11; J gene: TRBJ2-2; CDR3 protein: CASSQGGELFF; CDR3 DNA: TGTGCCAGCAGCCAAGGCGGGGAGCTGTTTTTT
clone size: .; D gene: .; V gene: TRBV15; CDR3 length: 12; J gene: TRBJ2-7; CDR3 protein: CATLTDTYEQYF; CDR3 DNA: TGTGCCACCTTGACGGACACCTACGAGCAGTACTTC
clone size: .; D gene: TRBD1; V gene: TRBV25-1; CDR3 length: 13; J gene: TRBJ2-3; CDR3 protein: CASGGQGTDTQYF; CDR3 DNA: TGTGCCAGCGGGGGACAGGGGACAGATACGCAGTATTTT
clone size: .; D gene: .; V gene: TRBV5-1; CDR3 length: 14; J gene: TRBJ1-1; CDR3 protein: CASSLDPGNTEAFF; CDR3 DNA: TGCGCCAGCAGCTTGGATCCGGGTAACACTGAAGCTTTCTTT
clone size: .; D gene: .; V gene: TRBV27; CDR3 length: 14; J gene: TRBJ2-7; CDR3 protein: CASARTATSYEQYF; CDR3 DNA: TGTGCCAGCGCCCGGACTGCTACCTCCTACGAGCAGTACTTC
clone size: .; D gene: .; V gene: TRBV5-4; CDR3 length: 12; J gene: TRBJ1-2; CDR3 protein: CASSLDRQGYTF; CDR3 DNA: TGTGCCAGCAGCTTAGACAGACAGGGCTACACCTTC
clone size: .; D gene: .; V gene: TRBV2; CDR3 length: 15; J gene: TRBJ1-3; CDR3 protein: CASTAPGQSGNTIYF; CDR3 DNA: TGTGCCAGCACGGCACCCGGACAGTCTGGAAACACCATATATTTT
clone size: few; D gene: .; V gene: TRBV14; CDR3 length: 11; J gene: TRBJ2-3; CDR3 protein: CASSLLDTQYF; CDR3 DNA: TGTGCCAGCAGCCTCCTGGATACGCAGTATTTT
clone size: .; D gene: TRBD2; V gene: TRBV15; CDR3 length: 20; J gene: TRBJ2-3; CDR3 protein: CATSGFATTSGGFSTDTQYF; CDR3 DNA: TGTGCCACCAGCGGTTTTGCCACGACTAGCGGGGGATTTAGCACAGATACGCAGTATTTT
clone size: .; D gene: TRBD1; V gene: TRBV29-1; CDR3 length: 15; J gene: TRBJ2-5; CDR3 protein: CSTRRTGGSLETQYF; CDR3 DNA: TGCAGCACTAGGCGGACAGGAGGATCGTTGGAGACCCAGTACTTC
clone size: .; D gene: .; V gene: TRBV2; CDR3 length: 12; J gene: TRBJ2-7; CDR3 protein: CASRTGPREQYF; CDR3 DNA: TGTGCCAGCAGAACCGGGCCGCGGGAGCAGTACTTC